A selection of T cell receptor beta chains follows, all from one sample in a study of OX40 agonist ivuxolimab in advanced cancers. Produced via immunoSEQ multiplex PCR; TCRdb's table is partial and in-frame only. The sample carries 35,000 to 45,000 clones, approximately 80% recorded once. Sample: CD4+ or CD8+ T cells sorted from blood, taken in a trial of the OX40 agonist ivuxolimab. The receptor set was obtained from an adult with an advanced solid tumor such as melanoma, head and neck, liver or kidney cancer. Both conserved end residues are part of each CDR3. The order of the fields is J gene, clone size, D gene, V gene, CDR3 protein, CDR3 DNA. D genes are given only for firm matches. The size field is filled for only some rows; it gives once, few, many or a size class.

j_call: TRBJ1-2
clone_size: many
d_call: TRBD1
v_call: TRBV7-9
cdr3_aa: CASSLGTGPNYGYTF
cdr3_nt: TGTGCCAGCAGCTTAGGGACAGGACCTAACTATGGCTACACCTTC

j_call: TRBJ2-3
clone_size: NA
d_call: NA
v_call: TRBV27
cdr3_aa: CASSLGAGRADTQYF
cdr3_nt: TGTGCCAGCAGTTTAGGTGCTGGCAGGGCAGATACGCAGTATTTT

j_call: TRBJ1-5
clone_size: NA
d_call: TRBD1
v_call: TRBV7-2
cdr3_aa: CASSQRQGYQPQHF
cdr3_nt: TGTGCCAGCAGCCAGAGACAGGGATATCAGCCCCAGCATTTT

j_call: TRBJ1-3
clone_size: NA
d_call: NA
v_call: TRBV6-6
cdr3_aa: CASSSDRLSGNTIYF
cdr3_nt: TGTGCCAGCAGTTCCGACAGACTCTCTGGAAACACCATATATTTT

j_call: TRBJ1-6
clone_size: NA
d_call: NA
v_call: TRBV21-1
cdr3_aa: CASSKGRGREPDGDYNSPLHF
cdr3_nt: TGTGCCAGCAGCAAAGGGAGGGGGAGGGAGCCTGACGGGGATTATAATTCACCCCTCCACTTT

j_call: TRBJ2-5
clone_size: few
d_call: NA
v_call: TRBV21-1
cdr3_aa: CASSKWCRGLGIVRETQYF
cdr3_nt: TGTGCCAGCAGCAAATGGTGCAGGGGGCTAGGTATTGTTCGGGAGACCCAGTACTTC

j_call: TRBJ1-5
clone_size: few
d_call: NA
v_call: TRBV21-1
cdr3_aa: CASSKALLKGGPNQPQHF
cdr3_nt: TGTGCCAGCAGCAAAGCTTTGCTAAAAGGGGGCCCTAATCAGCCCCAGCATTTT

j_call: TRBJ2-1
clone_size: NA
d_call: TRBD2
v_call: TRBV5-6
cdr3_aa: CATLPPGGTGEQFF
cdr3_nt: TGTGCCACCTTACCCCCGGGGGGTACAGGTGAGCAGTTCTTC

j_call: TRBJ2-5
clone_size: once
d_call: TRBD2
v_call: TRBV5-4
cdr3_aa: CASSYLGGGSETQYF
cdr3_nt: TGTGCCAGCAGCTATCTAGGCGGGGGGAGTGAGACCCAGTACTTC

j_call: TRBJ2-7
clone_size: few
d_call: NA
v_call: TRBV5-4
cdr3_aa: CASSSMNREQYF
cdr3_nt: TGTGCCAGCAGCTCGATGAATAGGGAGCAGTACTTC

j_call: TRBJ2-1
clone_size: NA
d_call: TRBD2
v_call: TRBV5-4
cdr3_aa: CASSLAGASGSVLLRNEQFF
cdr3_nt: TGTGCCAGCAGCTTGGCCGGGGCTAGCGGGAGTGTGTTGTTAAGAAATGAGCAGTTCTTC

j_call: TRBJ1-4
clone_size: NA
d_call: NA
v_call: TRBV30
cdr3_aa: CAWSVTPTNEKLFF
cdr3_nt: TGTGCCTGGAGCGTCACTCCAACTAATGAAAAACTGTTTTTT

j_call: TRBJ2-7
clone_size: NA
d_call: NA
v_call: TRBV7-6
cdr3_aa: CASSLVAGTYEQYF
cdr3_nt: TGTGCCAGCAGCTTAGTGGCGGGAACCTACGAGCAGTACTTC

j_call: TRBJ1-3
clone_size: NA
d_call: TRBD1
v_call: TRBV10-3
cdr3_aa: CAISESTGAGNTIYF
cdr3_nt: TGTGCCATCAGTGAGTCGACAGGGGCTGGAAACACCATATATTTT

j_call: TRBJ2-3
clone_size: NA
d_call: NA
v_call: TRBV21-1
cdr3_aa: CASSEDPGLARSTDTQYF
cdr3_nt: TGTGCCAGCAGCGAAGATCCGGGACTAGCGCGTAGCACAGATACGCAGTATTTT

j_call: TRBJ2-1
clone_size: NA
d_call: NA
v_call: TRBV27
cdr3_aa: CASSLAGVGNEQFF
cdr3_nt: TGTGCCAGCAGTTTAGCAGGGGTCGGGAATGAGCAGTTCTTC

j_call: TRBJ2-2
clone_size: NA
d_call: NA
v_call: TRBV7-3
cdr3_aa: CASSFGLGGELFF
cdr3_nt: TGTGCCAGCAGCTTCGGACTGGGCGGGGAGCTGTTTTTT

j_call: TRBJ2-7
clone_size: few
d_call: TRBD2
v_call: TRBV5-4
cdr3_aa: CASSLGLAGPEQYF
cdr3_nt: TGTGCCAGCAGCTTGGGACTAGCGGGACCCGAGCAGTACTTC

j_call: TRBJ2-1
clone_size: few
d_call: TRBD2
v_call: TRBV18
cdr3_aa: CASSWGGLAGYNEQFF
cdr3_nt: TGTGCCAGCTCATGGGGGGGACTAGCGGGATACAATGAGCAGTTCTTC

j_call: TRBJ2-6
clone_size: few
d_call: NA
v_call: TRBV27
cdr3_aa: CASSFGAAGANVLTF
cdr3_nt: TGTGCCAGCAGTTTCGGGGCGGCTGGGGCCAACGTCCTGACTTTC

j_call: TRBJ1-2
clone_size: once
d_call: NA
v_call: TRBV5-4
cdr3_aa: CASNAWGRGDGYTF
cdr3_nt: TGTGCCAGCAACGCGTGGGGTAGAGGGGATGGCTACACCTTC

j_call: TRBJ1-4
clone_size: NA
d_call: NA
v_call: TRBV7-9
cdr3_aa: CASSLFQNPSNEKLFF
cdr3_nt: TGTGCCAGCAGCTTATTCCAGAACCCATCTAATGAAAAACTGTTTTTT

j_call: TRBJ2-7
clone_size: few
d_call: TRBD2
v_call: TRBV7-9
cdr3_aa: CASSKVSSGGYEQYF
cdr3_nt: TGTGCCAGCAGCAAGGTTTCTAGCGGGGGCTACGAGCAGTACTTC

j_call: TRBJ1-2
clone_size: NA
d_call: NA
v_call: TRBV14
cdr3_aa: CASSLDRTYYGYTF
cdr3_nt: TGTGCCAGCAGTCTTGACAGGACTTACTATGGCTACACCTTC

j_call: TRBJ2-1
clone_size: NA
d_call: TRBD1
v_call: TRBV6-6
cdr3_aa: CASSTPDRGGPEQFF
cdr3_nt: TGTGCCAGCAGTACCCCGGACAGGGGGGGCCCTGAGCAGTTCTTC

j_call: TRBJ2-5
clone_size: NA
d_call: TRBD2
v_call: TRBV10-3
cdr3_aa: CAIGTSGGYQETQYF
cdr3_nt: TGTGCCATCGGGACTAGCGGGGGGTACCAAGAGACCCAGTACTTC

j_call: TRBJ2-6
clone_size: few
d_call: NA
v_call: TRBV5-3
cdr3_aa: CARSPKISGANVLTF
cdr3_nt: TGTGCCAGAAGCCCCAAAATATCTGGGGCCAACGTCCTGACTTTC

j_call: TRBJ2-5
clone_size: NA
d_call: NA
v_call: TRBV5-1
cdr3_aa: CASREGQRWEQYF
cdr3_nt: TGCGCCAGCAGAGAAGGTCAACGTTGGGAGCAGTACTTC

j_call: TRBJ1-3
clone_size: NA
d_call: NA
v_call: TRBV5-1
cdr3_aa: CASSLGGIGNTIYF
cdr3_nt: TGCGCCAGCAGCTTGGGAGGTATTGGAAACACCATATATTTT

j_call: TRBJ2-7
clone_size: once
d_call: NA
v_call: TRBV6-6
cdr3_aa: CASRPQDTYEQYF
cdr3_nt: TGTGCCAGCAGACCACAAGATACCTACGAGCAGTACTTC

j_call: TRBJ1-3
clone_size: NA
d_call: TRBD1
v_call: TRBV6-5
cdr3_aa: CASRRQGATGNTIYF
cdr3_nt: TGTGCTAGCAGACGACAGGGGGCTACTGGAAACACCATATATTTT

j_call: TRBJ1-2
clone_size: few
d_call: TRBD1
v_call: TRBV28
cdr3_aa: CASSHSDRGRGRGYTF
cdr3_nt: TGTGCCAGCAGCCACTCGGACAGGGGGCGAGGAAGAGGCTACACCTTC

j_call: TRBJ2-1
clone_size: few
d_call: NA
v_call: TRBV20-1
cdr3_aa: CSARLVGEQFF
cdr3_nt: TGCAGTGCGAGACTAGTCGGTGAGCAGTTCTTC

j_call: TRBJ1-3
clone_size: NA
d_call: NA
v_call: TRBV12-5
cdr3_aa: CASDSPGQHHSGNTIYF
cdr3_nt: TGTGCTAGTGATTCACCGGGACAACACCACTCTGGAAACACCATATATTTT

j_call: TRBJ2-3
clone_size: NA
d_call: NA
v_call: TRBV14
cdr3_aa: CASSMPGPDTQYF
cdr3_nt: TGTGCCAGCAGCATGCCGGGTCCAGATACGCAGTATTTT

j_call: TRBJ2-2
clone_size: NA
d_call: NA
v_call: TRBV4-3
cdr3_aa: CASSQVSGYTGELFF
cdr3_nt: TGCGCCAGCAGCCAAGTGTCGGGGTACACCGGGGAGCTGTTTTTT

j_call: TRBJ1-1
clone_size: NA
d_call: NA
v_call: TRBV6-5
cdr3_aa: CASSPMRTTEAFF
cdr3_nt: TGTGCCAGCAGCCCAATGAGGACCACTGAAGCTTTCTTT

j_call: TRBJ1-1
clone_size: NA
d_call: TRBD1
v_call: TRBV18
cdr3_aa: CASSPDRGGGTEAFF
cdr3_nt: TGTGCCAGCTCACCTGACAGGGGTGGGGGCACTGAAGCTTTCTTT

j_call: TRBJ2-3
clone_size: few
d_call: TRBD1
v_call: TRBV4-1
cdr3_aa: CASSQLSGGDTQYF
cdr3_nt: TGCGCCAGCAGCCAACTTTCAGGGGGAGATACGCAGTATTTT

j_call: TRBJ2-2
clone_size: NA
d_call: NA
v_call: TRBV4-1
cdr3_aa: CASSQVALGSIANTGELFF
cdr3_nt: TGCGCCAGCAGCCAAGTTGCCCTAGGGTCCATCGCGAACACCGGGGAGCTGTTTTTT

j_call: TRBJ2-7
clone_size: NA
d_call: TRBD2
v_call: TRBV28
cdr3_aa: CASSSPGLGGGEQYF
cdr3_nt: TGTGCCAGCAGTTCGCCGGGACTAGGAGGTGGCGAGCAGTACTTC

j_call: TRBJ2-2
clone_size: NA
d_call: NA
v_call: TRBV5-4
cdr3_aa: CASRGTTGELFF
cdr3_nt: TGTGCCAGCAGGGGAACGACCGGGGAGCTGTTTTTT

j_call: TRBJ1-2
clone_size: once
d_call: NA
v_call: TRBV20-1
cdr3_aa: CSATWDYGYTF
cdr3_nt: TGCAGTGCCACCTGGGACTATGGCTACACCTTC

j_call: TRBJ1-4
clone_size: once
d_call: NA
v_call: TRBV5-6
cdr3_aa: CASSRGVAEEKLFF
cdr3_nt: TGTGCCAGCAGCCGCGGGGTGGCAGAGGAAAAACTGTTTTTT

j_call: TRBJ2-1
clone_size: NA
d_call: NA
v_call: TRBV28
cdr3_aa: CAIRGQGRISYNEQFF
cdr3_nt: TGTGCCATACGTGGGCAGGGGCGGATATCTTACAATGAGCAGTTCTTC

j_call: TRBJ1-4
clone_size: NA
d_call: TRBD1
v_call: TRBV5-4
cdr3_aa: CASSLKARGTNEKLFF
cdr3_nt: TGTGCCAGCAGCTTGAAGGCCAGGGGGACTAATGAAAAACTGTTTTTT